These 25 T cell receptor beta chains originate from one sample sequenced in a study of neoadjuvant nivolumab and ipilimumab in lung cancer. Using immunoSEQ multiplex PCR, the repertoire was profiled, and TCRdb retains in-frame clones only, with some absent. This sample has fewer than 40,000 clones, with about nine tenths found just once. Sample: peripheral blood, taken after neoadjuvant nivolumab, alone or with ipilimumab, at or shortly before surgery. These receptors all stem from an adult with non-small cell lung cancer.

The genes are TRBV18 and TRBJ2-1; 8 bases line up with TRBD2. V trimming: 6 bases; J trimming: 0 bases; junction bases outside the gene matches: 4. Looked up from germline, CDR1 is KGHSH and CDR2 is LQKENI. The length of the CDR3 is 15 residues. The CDR3 sequence is CASSRAGDSYNEQFF. In DNA form, the CDR3 reads TGTGCCAGCTCCCGAGCGGGGGACTCCTACAATGAGCAGTTCTTC. Full variable domain (missing parts from reference TRBV18 and TRBJ2-1): NAGVMQNPRHLVRRRGQEARLRCSPMKGHSHVYWYRQLPEEGLKFMVYLQKENIIDESGMPKERFSAEFPKEGPSILRIQQVVRGDSAAYFCASSRAGDSYNEQFFGPGTRLTVL.

This clone was counted between two and nine times. The chain has TRBV7-2 and TRBJ1-3; D call uncertain. V shed 5 bases and J shed 2 bases, with 13 bases lying between them. The V gene's germline CDR1 is SGHTA and CDR2 FQGNSA. This CDR3 comprises 15 residues. CDR3 residues: CASSLDVSPGNTIYF. The CDR3 nucleotides read TGTGCCAGCAGCCTTGACGTCAGCCCTGGAAACACCATATATTTT.

The chain couples TRBV7-3 to TRBJ1-1; a possible D gene is TRBD1 (6 bases). The CDR3 loop spans 14 amino acids. V was trimmed by 5 bases and J by 0 bases, leaving 10 bases between them. Germline CDR1 SGHTA, CDR2 FQGTGA. CDR3 in amino acids: CASSDGQLNTEAFF. DNA of the CDR3: TGTGCCAGCAGCGATGGACAGTTGAACACTGAAGCTTTCTTT.

The rearrangement uses TRBV7-2 and TRBJ2-7; no clear D gene. The V end was cut by 1 base, the J end by 9 bases, with 13 bases between. Looked up from germline, CDR1 is SGHTA and CDR2 is FQGNSA. This CDR3 comprises 13 residues. CDR3 protein: CASSLEPLVGQYF. CDR3 bases: TGTGCCAGCAGCTTAGAGCCCCTAGTGGGGCAGTACTTC.

V usage is TRBV19 and J usage is TRBJ1-6, with a possible D match to TRBD1 (5 bases). Trimming took 10 bases from V and 10 from J, leaving 20 bases between them. This CDR3 contains 14 residues. Germline CDR1 is LNHDA and CDR2 is SQIVND (reference sequence). CDR3 nucleotide sequence: TGTGCCACATCCTGGCGGGGGAAAGAGTCACCCCTCCACTTT. Residues: CATSWRGKESPLHF.

V usage is TRBV7-3 and J usage is TRBJ2-5, with TRBD2 identical over 8 bases. CDR1 is SGHTA, CDR2 FQGTGA, per germline. Losses at the gene ends were 4 bases for V and 0 bases for J; bases not matched to a gene: 7. This CDR3 has 16 amino acids. The CDR3 nucleotides read TGTGCCAGCAGCTCCCGGGCTAGCGGGTACCAAGAGACCCAGTACTTC. Its protein product is CASSSRASGYQETQYF.

A remark on this clone: At the DNA level, this CDR3 is encoded by other sequences in the same sample as well. The J gene is TRBJ1-1, the V gene TRBV6-1, with D unresolved. This CDR3 is 13 amino acids long. The V end lost 6 bases, the J end lost 0 bases, and 8 bases lay between the germline ends. Germline CDR1 is MNHNS and CDR2 is SASEGT. CDR3 protein: CASRRELNTEAFF. The DNA of the CDR3 is TGTGCCAGCAGGCGGGAGTTGAACACTGAAGCTTTCTTT.

This clone appeared once. The CDR3 DNA follows: TGTGCCAGCAGTGAAAGTCCTGCCAGCCTCCACGAGCAGTACTTC. This sequence encodes CASSESPASLHEQYF. The rearrangement joins TRBV2 to TRBJ2-7; D uncertain. This CDR3 contains 15 residues. Trimming left V 2 bases short and J 5 bases short, with 16 bases between. The germline CDR1 and CDR2 sequences are SNHLY and FYNNEI. Supplemented by reference TRBV2 and TRBJ2-7, the full variable domain reads EPEVTQTPSHQVTQMGQEVILRCVPISNHLYFYWYRQILGQKVEFLVSFYNNEISEKSEIFDDQFSVERPDGSNFTLKIRSTKLEDSAMYFCASSESPASLHEQYFGPGTRLTVT.

This rearrangement joins TRBV29-1 to TRBJ1-1; D is unclear. There are 12 residues in the CDR3. V was clipped by 5 bases and J by 7 bases, with 14 bases between them. CDR1 SQVTM and CDR2 ANQGSEA come from the germline V gene. CDR3 sequence: CSVLQTSLEAFF. The CDR3 DNA sequence: TGCAGCGTTCTACAGACCTCCCTTGAAGCTTTCTTT.

This chain connects TRBV2 to TRBJ2-5; 7 nucleotides line up with TRBD1. The CDR3 is 12 residues long. The V gene's germline CDR1 is SNHLY and CDR2 FYNNEI. V dropped 7 bases and J dropped 5; count of bases not matched to a gene: 4. The CDR3 region is CASMPTGETQYF. As DNA, the CDR3 is TGTGCCAGCATGCCGACAGGGGAGACCCAGTACTTC. Supplemented by reference TRBV2 and TRBJ2-5, the full variable domain reads EPEVTQTPSHQVTQMGQEVILRCVPISNHLYFYWYRQILGQKVEFLVSFYNNEISEKSEIFDDQFSVERPDGSNFTLKIRSTKLEDSAMYFCASMPTGETQYFGPGTRLLVL.

The chain employs TRBV11-2 and TRBJ1-2, with D perhaps TRBD1 (5 bases). V was pared by 3 bases and J by 8 bases, with 16 bases between. There are 14 residues in the CDR3. Per the germline V gene, CDR1 is SGHAT and CDR2 is FQNNGV. CDR3 sequence reads: CASSFSGSQGGYTF. The CDR3 bases are TGTGCCAGCAGCTTCTCCGGGTCCCAGGGCGGCTACACCTTC.

V gene TRBV10-3 combines with J gene TRBJ2-2, with TRBD1 matching 8 bases. Germline assignment: CDR1 ENHRY and CDR2 SYGVKD. V gave up 9 bases and J gave up 5 bases; unmatched junction bases: 8. This CDR3 region has 14 residues. The DNA of the CDR3 is TGTGCCATTCAACAGGGGGTAGGGACCGGGGAGCTGTTTTTT. Protein product: CAIQQGVGTGELFF.

This clone was observed once. The V call is TRBV7-2, the J call TRBJ2-1; 7 positions agree with TRBD1. The CDR3 length is 14 residues. Unmatched junction bases numbered 8, after V lost 5 bases and J lost 7 bases. CDR1 and CDR2 from the germline V gene are SGHTA and FQGNSA. The CDR3 here is CASSPDRVGNEQFF. The CDR3 region has the DNA TGTGCCAGCAGCCCCGACAGGGTGGGGAATGAGCAGTTCTTC.

V usage is TRBV4-1 and J usage is TRBJ2-2, with D possibly being TRBD2 (7 bases). The germline CDR1 and CDR2 sequences are MGHRA and YSYEKL. V was cut by 4 bases and J by 7 bases, with 19 bases left in between. The CDR3 contains 16 residues. CDR3 in amino acids: CASSPAGLRGGGELFF. The CDR3 coding sequence is TGCGCCAGCAGCCCTGCGGGGCTAAGGGGGGGCGGGGAGCTGTTTTTT.

The chain links TRBV7-8 to TRBJ1-4; no definite D call. Germline CDR1 is SGHVS and CDR2 is FQNEAQ. Trimming pared 4 bases from V and 5 bases from J, leaving 11 bases between. This CDR3 is built from 14 residues. The CDR3 protein is CASSWTGINEKLFF. CDR3 DNA sequence: TGTGCCAGCAGCTGGACGGGTATAAATGAAAAACTGTTTTTT.

In the case of this clone: At one boundary the junction diverges from the germline segment, which might be a read error. This sequence joins TRBV28 and TRBJ1-5; D not resolved. The germline gives CDR1 MDHEN, CDR2 SYDVKM. There are 10 residues in the CDR3. CDR3 in amino acids: CASSFRVSKF. CDR3 coding DNA: TGTGCCAGCAGTTTTAGGGTGAGTAAATTT. Full variable domain (remainder filled in from reference TRBV28 and TRBJ1-5): DVKVTQSSRYLVKRTGEKVFLECVQDMDHENMFWYRQDPGLGLRLIYFSYDVKMKEKGDIPEGYSVSREKKERFSLILESASTNQTSMYLCASSFRVSKFGDGTRLSIL.

V is TRBV14 and J is TRBJ1-2; 8 nucleotides match TRBD1. Germline CDR1 SGHDN, CDR2 FVKESK. The CDR3 extends over 13 amino acids. V was clipped by 4 bases and J by 7 bases; unmatched bases: 5. The CDR3 sequence: CASSLQGAVGYTF. CDR3 nucleotides: TGTGCCAGCAGCCTTCAGGGGGCGGTTGGCTACACCTTC. Full variable domain (outside the CDR3, taken from reference TRBV14 and TRBJ1-2): EAGVTQFPSHSVIEKGQTVTLRCDPISGHDNLYWYRRVMGKEIKFLLHFVKESKQDESGMPNNRFLAERTGGTYSTLKVQPAELEDSGVYFCASSLQGAVGYTFGSGTRLTVV.

The chain links TRBV2 to TRBJ2-2; 9 bases are a match to TRBD1. There are 11 residues in the CDR3. After removal of 6 bases from V and 11 bases from J, the junction contained 1 base not matched to a gene. Looked up from germline, CDR1 is SNHLY and CDR2 is FYNNEI. The CDR3 DNA is TGTGCCAGCAGGGGACAGGGTGAGCTGTTTTTT. This encodes CASRGQGELFF.

The V and J genes are TRBV18 and TRBJ2-3; 7 nucleotides match TRBD1. The CDR3 extends over 16 amino acids. The V gene's germline CDR1 is KGHSH and CDR2 LQKENI. Losses at the gene ends were 2 bases for V and 4 bases for J; bases not matched to a gene: 9. This chain's CDR3 is CASSPERDSLPDTQYF. CDR3 coding DNA: TGTGCCAGCTCACCAGAACGGGACAGCCTTCCAGATACGCAGTATTTT.

The CDR3 region is CSVLRSLGEQYF. In nucleotides, the CDR3 is TGCAGCGTCTTACGGTCCTTGGGCGAGCAGTACTTC. The rearrangement uses TRBV29-1 and TRBJ2-5; D is undetermined. Matching the DNA end better, TRBJ2-7 makes the J call doubtful. In germline, CDR1 is SQVTM, CDR2 ANQGSEA. CDR3 length: 12 residues.

The rearrangement uses TRBV2 and TRBJ1-3; TRBD1 is a possible D gene (5 bases). This CDR3 has 14 amino acids. Germline CDR1 is SNHLY and CDR2 is FYNNEI. The V end was cut by 7 bases, the J end by 0 bases, with 10 bases between. The CDR3 protein is CASTQDISGNTIYF. In DNA, the CDR3 is TGTGCCAGCACCCAGGACATCTCTGGAAACACCATATATTTT.

The V call is TRBV10-3, the J call TRBJ2-7; 7 bases map to TRBD1. Trimming removed 3 bases from V and 5 bases from J; junction bases left unmatched: 10. This CDR3 region has 15 residues. The germline CDR1 and CDR2 sequences are ENHRY and SYGVKD. This chain's CDR3 is CAISDPLTGTHEQYF. DNA of the CDR3: TGTGCCATCAGTGACCCGCTGACAGGGACCCACGAGCAGTACTTC.

This rearrangement joins TRBV5-4 to TRBJ2-7, with a weak D call TRBD2 (5 bases). Trimming left V 1 base short and J 4 bases short, with 15 bases between. The length of the CDR3 is 15 residues. CDR1 SGHNT and CDR2 YYREEE come from the germline V gene (reference sequence). This CDR3 is CASSLNRGTMYEQYF. CDR3 coding DNA: TGTGCCAGCAGCTTGAACCGGGGAACCATGTACGAGCAGTACTTC.

The chain has TRBV20-1 and TRBJ1-1, with unresolved D. CDR3 length: 11 amino acids. V shed 3 bases and J shed 7 bases, with 9 bases lying between them. Germline values: CDR1 DFQATT, CDR2 SNEGSKA (reference sequence). Here the CDR3 reads CSASRSLEAFF. Here the CDR3 DNA reads TGCAGTGCTAGTAGAAGTCTTGAAGCTTTCTTT.

The V gene is TRBV5-5, the J gene TRBJ2-2, with a possible D match to TRBD2 (5 bases). V gave up 5 bases and J gave up 1 base, with 9 bases separating them. This CDR3 has 14 amino acids. CDR1 SGHKS and CDR2 YYEKEE come from the germline V gene (reference sequence). The CDR3 spells CASRGGQNTGELFF. In DNA, the CDR3 is TGTGCCAGCAGGGGCGGGCAGAACACCGGGGAGCTGTTTTTT.